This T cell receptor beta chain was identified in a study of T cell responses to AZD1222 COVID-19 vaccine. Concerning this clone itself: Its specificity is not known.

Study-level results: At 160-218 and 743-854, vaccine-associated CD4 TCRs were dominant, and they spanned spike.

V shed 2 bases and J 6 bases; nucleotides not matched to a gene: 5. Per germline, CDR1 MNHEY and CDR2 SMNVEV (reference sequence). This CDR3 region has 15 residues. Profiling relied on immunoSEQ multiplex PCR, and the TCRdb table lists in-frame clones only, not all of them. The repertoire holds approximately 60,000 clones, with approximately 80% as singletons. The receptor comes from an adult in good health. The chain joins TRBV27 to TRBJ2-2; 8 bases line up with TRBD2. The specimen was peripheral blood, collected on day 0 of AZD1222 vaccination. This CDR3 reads CASSLDGGAAGELFF. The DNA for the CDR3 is TGTGCCAGCAGTTTAGACGGGGGGGCAGCCGGGGAGCTGTTTTTT.